These 9 T cell receptor beta chains came from one sample sequenced in a study of cytomegalovirus exposure and HLA in healthy donors. PCR employed 60 Vbeta and 13 Jbeta primers. The protocol was immunoSEQ multiplex PCR, while the TCRdb copy is restricted to in-frame clones and leaves out a portion. Here the sample spans about 230,000 clones, roughly 84% being singletons. Sample: PBMCs. The receptors stem from a human donor in good health.

Note on this clone: A read error may produce the germline difference seen at one junction end. The chain recombines TRBV7-9 with TRBJ1-1, with D uncertain. Germline lookup yields CDR1 SEHNR and CDR2 FQNEAQ (reference sequence). The CDR3 length is 17 residues. In DNA, the CDR3 is TGTTCCAGCAGATCCGCGGGAGGTTTTAGGGCGAACACTGAAGCTTTCTTT. It codes for CSSRSAGGFRANTEAFF. Combining the CDR3 with reference TRBV7-9 and TRBJ1-1 gives the whole variable domain DTGVSQNPRHKITKRGQNVTFRCDPISEHNRLYWYRQTLGQGPEFLTYFQNEAQLEKSRLLSDRFSAERPKGSFSTLEIQRTEQGDSAMYLCSSRSAGGFRANTEAFFGQGTRLTVV.

The V gene is TRBV5-1, the J gene TRBJ2-1; 9 nucleotides agree with TRBD1. Germline CDR1 reads SGHRS; CDR2 reads YFSETQ. This CDR3 comprises 15 residues. V gave up 2 bases and J gave up 6 bases; unmatched junction bases: 6. The CDR3: CASSLIQGAPNEQFF. CDR3 in DNA: TGCGCCAGCAGCTTAATACAGGGGGCGCCCAATGAGCAGTTCTTC. The whole variable domain, filled in from reference TRBV5-1 and TRBJ2-1, reads KAGVTQTPRYLIKTRGQQVTLSCSPISGHRSVSWYQQTPGQGLQFLFEYFSETQRNKGNFPGRFSGRQFSNSRSEMNVSTLELGDSALYLCASSLIQGAPNEQFFGPGTRLTVL.

The chain is built from TRBV30 and TRBJ1-2; TRBD1 aligns across 10 bases. This CDR3 is built from 14 residues. V dropped 4 bases and J dropped 2; count of bases not matched to a gene: 4. The germline V gene encodes CDR1 GTSNPN and CDR2 SVGIG (reference sequence). CDR3 in amino acids: CAWTGQGRNYGYTF. CDR3 coding DNA: TGTGCCTGGACGGGACAGGGGAGAAACTATGGCTACACCTTC.

The chain recombines TRBV15 with TRBJ1-2; D might be TRBD1 (6 bases). The CDR3 loop spans 15 amino acids. The germline V gene encodes CDR1 LNHNV and CDR2 YYDKDF (reference sequence). V lost 4 bases, J lost 2 bases, and 14 bases lay in between. The CDR3 region is CATSTGQRLNYGYTF. The DNA for the CDR3 is TGTGCCACCAGCACAGGACAGAGACTGAACTATGGCTACACCTTC.

The chain links TRBV6-5 to TRBJ2-7, with D unresolved. The CDR3 is 14 residues long. CDR1 is MNHEY, CDR2 SVGAGI, per germline. The V gene lost 2 bases and the J gene lost 4 bases, with 12 bases spanning the gap. The CDR3 region has the DNA TGTGCCAGCAGTTACATGGCTAGTAGTTACGAGCAGTACTTC. It is translated as CASSYMASSYEQYF.

The V call is TRBV7-8, the J call TRBJ1-5; D gene uncertain. Germline V gene sequence: CDR1 SGHVS, CDR2 FQNEAQ. The CDR3 totals 14 residues. V was trimmed by 5 bases and J by 6 bases, leaving 14 bases between them. DNA of the CDR3: TGTGCCAGCAGCCCGGAGCCTAGAGGTCAGCCCCAGCATTTT. Its translation is CASSPEPRGQPQHF.

This clone came up once. This chain connects TRBV7-2 to TRBJ2-1, with 11 positions matching TRBD2. Germline V gene data show CDR1 as SGHTA and CDR2 as FQGNSA. V lost 6 bases, J lost 3 bases, and 7 bases stayed unmatched. This CDR3 spans 16 amino acids. The CDR3 loop is CASRPPGTSGYNEQFF. CDR3 DNA sequence: TGTGCCAGCAGACCGCCCGGGACTAGCGGCTACAATGAGCAGTTCTTC.

This chain links TRBV7-9 with TRBJ1-4; D is unclear. V was shortened by 4 bases and J by 3 bases, with 15 bases between the two germline ends. Looked up from germline, CDR1 is SEHNR and CDR2 is FQNEAQ (reference sequence). The CDR3 totals 16 residues. The CDR3 protein is CASSSTDFGANEKLFF. CDR3 DNA: TGTGCCAGCAGCTCCACGGACTTCGGGGCTAATGAAAAACTGTTTTTT.

The J gene is TRBJ2-7, the V gene TRBV27; no clear D. Germline V gene sequence: CDR1 MNHEY, CDR2 SMNVEV (reference sequence). The ends were cut back, 4 bases at V and 3 bases at J, with 4 bases in the middle. This CDR3 comprises 11 residues. The CDR3 DNA sequence: TGTGCCAGCAGTTACAACTACGAGCAGTACTTC. This sequence encodes CASSYNYEQYF.